The entry that follows covers one T cell receptor (beta chain) sequence. Its target is not known. Terminally differentiated effector memory CD45RA+ cells were left out of the naive CD8 fraction, which was CD45RO-negative and positively selected for CCR7. TCRdb's copy holds only in-frame clones and misses some; the assay was immunoSEQ multiplex PCR. The table records 2 million to 2.5 million clones, about 95% of them present only once. The record originates from a study of shared clonotypes between healthy human individuals. This CDR3 comprises 14 residues. V was cut by 3 bases and J by 3 bases, with 8 bases left in between. The germline V gene encodes CDR1 MGHRA and CDR2 YSYEKL. The study's findings and limits: Rarefaction showed that sequencing of sorted subsets was incomplete (despite large depth). Larger estimated richness was generally recorded for naive subsets relative to memory subsets. It was the non-shared clonotypes that had lower generation probabilities than clonotypes shared by all four donors. The diversity represented, both genetic and in exposure history, was limited by few donors.

Material: naive CD8+ T cells sorted from blood. The sequence derives from a man aged 18 to 30 in good health. The chain employs TRBV4-1 and TRBJ1-4; no reliable D call. CDR3 bases: TGCGCCAGCAGCCACCCAGCTGCTAATGAAAAACTGTTTTTT. It specifies CASSHPAANEKLFF.